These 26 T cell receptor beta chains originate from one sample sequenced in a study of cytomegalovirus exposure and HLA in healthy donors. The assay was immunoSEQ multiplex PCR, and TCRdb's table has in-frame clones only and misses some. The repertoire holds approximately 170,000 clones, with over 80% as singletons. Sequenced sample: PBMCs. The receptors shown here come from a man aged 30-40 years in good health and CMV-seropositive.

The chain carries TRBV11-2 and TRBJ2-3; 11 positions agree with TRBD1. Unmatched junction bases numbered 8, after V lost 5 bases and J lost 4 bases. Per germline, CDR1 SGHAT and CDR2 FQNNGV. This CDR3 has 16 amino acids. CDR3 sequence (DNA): TGTGCCAGCAGCCCCTTTAGGACAGGGGGCGCAGATACGCAGTATTTT. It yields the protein CASSPFRTGGADTQYF.

The DNA for the CDR3 is TGTGCCAGCAGTCCTTTCCGACAGGGGGAGGGCTACACCTTC. Translating it yields CASSPFRQGEGYTF. This sequence joins TRBV7-2 and TRBJ1-2; 9 positions agree with TRBD1. Germline loops: CDR1 SGHTA, CDR2 FQGNSA. The CDR3 extends over 14 amino acids. V was pared by 6 bases and J by 8 bases, with 10 bases of the junction left unmatched.

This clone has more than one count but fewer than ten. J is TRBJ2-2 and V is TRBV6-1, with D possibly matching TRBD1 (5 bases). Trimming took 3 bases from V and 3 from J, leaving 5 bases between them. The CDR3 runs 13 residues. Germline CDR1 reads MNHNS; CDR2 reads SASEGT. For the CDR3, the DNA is TGTGCCAGCAGTGACAGGGACACCGGGGAGCTGTTTTTT. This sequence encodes CASSDRDTGELFF.

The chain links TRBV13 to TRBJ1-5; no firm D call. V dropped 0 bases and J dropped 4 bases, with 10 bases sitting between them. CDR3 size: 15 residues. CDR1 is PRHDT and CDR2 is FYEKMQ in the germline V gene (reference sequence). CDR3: CASSLGRAGNQPQHF. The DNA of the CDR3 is TGTGCCAGCAGCTTAGGCCGGGCGGGAAATCAGCCCCAGCATTTT.

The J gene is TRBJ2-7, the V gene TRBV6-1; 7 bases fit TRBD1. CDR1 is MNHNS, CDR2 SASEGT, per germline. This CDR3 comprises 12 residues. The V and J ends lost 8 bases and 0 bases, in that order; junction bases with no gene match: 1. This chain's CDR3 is CASWDSSYEQYF. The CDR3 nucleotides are TGTGCCAGCTGGGACAGCTCCTACGAGCAGTACTTC.

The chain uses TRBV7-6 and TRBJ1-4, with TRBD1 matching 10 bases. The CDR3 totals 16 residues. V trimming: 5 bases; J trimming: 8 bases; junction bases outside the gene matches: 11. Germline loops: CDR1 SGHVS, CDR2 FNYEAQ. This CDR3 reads CASSEFPGQGNEKLFF. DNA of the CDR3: TGTGCCAGCAGCGAATTCCCGGGACAGGGGAACGAAAAACTGTTTTTT.

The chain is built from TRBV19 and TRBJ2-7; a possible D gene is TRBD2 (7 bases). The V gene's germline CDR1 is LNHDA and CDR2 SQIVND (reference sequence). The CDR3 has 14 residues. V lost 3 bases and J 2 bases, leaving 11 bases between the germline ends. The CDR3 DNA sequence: TGTGCCAGTAGTATTGGCGGGGGCACCTACGAGCAGTACTTC. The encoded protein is CASSIGGGTYEQYF.

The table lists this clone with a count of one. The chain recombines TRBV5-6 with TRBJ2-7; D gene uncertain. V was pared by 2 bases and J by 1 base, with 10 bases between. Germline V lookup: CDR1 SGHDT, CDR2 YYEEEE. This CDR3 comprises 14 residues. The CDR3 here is CASSFDSISYEQYF. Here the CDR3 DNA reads TGTGCCAGCAGCTTCGACTCGATTTCCTACGAGCAGTACTTC.

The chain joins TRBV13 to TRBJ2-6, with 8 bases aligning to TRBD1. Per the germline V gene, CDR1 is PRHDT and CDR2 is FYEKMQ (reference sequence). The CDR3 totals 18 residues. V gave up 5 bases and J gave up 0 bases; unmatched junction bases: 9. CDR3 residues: CASSPRTGPSSGANVLTF. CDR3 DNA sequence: TGTGCCAGCAGCCCAAGGACAGGGCCTAGCTCTGGGGCCAACGTCCTGACTTTC. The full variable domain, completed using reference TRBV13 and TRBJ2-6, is AAGVIQSPRHLIKEKRETATLKCYPIPRHDTVYWYQQGPGQDPQFLISFYEKMQSDKGSIPDRFSAQQFSDYHSELNMSSLELGDSALYFCASSPRTGPSSGANVLTFGAGSRLTVL.

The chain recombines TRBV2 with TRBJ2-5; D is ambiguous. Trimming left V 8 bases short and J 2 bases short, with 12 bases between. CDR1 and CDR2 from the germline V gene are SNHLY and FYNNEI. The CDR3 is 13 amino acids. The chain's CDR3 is CASGLADQETQYF. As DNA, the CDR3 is TGTGCCAGCGGTTTGGCAGATCAAGAGACCCAGTACTTC. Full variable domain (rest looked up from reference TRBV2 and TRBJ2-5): EPEVTQTPSHQVTQMGQEVILRCVPISNHLYFYWYRQILGQKVEFLVSFYNNEISEKSEIFDDQFSVERPDGSNFTLKIRSTKLEDSAMYFCASGLADQETQYFGPGTRLLVL.

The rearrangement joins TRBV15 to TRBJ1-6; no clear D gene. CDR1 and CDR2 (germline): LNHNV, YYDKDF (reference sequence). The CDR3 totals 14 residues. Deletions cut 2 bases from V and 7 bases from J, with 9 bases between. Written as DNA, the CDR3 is TGTGCCACCAGCAGAACGAGGGAGAATTCACCCCTCCACTTT. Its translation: CATSRTRENSPLHF.

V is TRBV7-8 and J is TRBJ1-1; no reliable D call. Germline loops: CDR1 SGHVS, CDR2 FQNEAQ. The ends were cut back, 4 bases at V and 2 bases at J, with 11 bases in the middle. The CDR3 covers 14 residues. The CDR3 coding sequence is TGTGCCAGCAGCTGGGGAGGAGGCAACACTGAAGCTTTCTTT. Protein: CASSWGGGNTEAFF.

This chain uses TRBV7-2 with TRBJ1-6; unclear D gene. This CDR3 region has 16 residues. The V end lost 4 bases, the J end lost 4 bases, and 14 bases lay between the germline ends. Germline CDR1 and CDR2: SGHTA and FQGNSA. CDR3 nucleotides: TGTGCCAGCAGCTGGGGTATGAGGGCTTATAATTCACCCCTCCACTTT. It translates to CASSWGMRAYNSPLHF. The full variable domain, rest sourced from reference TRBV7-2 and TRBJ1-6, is GAGVSQSPSNKVTEKGKDVELRCDPISGHTALYWYRQSLGQGLEFLIYFQGNSAPDKSGLPSDRFSAERTGGSVSTLTIQRTQQEDSAVYLCASSWGMRAYNSPLHFGNGTRLTVT.

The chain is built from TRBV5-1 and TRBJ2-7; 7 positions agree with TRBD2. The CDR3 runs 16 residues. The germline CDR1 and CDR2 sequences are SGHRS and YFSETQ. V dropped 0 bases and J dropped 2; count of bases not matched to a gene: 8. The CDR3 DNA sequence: TGCGCCAGCAGCTTGGGGGGGGGACCCAGGACCTACGAGCAGTACTTC. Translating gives CASSLGGGPRTYEQYF.

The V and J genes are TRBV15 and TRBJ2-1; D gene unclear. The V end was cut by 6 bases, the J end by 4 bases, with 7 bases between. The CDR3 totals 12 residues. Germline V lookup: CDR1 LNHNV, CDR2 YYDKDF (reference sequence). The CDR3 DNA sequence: TGTGCCACCAGTCGCGGATACAATGAGCAGTTCTTC. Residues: CATSRGYNEQFF.

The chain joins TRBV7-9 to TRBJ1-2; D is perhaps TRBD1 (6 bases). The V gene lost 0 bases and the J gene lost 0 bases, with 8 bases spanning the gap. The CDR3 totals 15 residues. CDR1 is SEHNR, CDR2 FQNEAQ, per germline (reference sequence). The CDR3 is CASSLAAGANYGYTF. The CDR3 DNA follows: TGTGCCAGCAGCTTAGCGGCAGGGGCTAACTATGGCTACACCTTC.

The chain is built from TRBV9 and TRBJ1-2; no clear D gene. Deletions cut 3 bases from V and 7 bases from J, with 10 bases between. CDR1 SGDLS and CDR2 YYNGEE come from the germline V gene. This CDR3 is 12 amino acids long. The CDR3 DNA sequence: TGTGCCAGCAGCGCCCCTCACACTGGCTACACCTTC. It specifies CASSAPHTGYTF.

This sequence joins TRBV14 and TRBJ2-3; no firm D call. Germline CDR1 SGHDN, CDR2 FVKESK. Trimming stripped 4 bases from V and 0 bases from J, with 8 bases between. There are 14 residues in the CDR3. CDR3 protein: CASSPGYSTDTQYF. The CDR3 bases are TGTGCCAGCAGCCCCGGGTATAGCACAGATACGCAGTATTTT.

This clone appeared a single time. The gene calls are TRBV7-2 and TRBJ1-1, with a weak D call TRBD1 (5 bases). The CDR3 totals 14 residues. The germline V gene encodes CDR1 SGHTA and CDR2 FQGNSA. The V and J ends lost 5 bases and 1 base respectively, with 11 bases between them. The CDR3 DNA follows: TGTGCCAGCAGCCCTTTCCAGGGGAACACTGAAGCTTTCTTT. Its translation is CASSPFQGNTEAFF.

DNA of the CDR3: TGCGCCAGCAGCCCCCCGGGGGGATCCAATGAGCAGTTCTTC. Residues: CASSPPGGSNEQFF. This rearrangement joins TRBV5-1 to TRBJ2-1; 7 positions match TRBD2. CDR1 is SGHRS and CDR2 is YFSETQ in the germline V gene. V shed 4 bases and J 6 bases; nucleotides not matched to a gene: 7. The CDR3 extends over 14 amino acids.

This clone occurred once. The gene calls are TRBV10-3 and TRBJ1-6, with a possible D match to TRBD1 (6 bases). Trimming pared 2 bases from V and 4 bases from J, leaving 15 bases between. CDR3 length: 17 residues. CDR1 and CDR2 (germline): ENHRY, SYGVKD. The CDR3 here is CAISEGGGLNYNSPLHF. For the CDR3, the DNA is TGTGCCATCAGTGAGGGGGGCGGACTTAATTATAATTCACCCCTCCACTTT.

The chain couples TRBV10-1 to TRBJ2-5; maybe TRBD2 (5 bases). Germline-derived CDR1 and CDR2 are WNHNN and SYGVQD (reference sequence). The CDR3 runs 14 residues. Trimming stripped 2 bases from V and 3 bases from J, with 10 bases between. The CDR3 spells CASSEAGMEETQYF. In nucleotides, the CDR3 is TGCGCCAGCAGTGAGGCGGGTATGGAAGAGACCCAGTACTTC.

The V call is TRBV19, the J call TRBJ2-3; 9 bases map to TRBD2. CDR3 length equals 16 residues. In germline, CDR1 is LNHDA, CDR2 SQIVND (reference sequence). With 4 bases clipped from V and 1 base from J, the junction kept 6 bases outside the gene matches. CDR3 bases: TGTGCCAGTAGTACGAGACGCGGGGGGGGCACAGATACGCAGTATTTT. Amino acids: CASSTRRGGGTDTQYF.

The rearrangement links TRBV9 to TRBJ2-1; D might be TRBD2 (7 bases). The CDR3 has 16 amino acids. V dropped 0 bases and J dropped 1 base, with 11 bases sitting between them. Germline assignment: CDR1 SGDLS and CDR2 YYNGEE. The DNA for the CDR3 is TGTGCCAGCAGCGTAGAGAGGGGGGGATCCTACAATGAGCAGTTCTTC. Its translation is CASSVERGGSYNEQFF.

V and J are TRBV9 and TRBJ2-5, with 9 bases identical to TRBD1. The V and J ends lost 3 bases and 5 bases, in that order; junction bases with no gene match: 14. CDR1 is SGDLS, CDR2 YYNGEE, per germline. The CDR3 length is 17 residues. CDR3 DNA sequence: TGTGCCAGCAGCGGAACCCCCCCGACAGGGGGAGGTGAGACCCAGTACTTC. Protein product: CASSGTPPTGGGETQYF.

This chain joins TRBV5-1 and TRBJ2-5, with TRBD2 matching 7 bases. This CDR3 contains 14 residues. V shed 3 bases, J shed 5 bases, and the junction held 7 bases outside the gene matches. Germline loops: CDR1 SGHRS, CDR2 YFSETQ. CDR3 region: CASSSGGGLETQYF. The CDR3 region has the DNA TGCGCCAGCAGCTCGGGAGGTGGTCTGGAGACCCAGTACTTC.